This T cell receptor beta chain appears in the sequencing data of a study of T cells after yellow fever vaccination. Study-wide findings and caveats: Researchers noted that a small share of clonotypes showed up in both CD4 and CD8 compartments. Post-booster repertoires again held most primary-vaccination clones (roughly 96% CD4, 88% CD8). Abundant contaminating clonotypes from the bulk population could appear in FACS-sorted repertoires.

This clonotype was counted once. Its antigen remains unknown. This may come from a read error, since a much larger clone is one base off. CDR3 length: 13 amino acids. Germline V gene data show CDR1 as SGHVS and CDR2 as FNYEAQ. A universal primer site and UMIs were added as TCR cDNA was made by 5'RACE template switching. TCRdb re-derived calls from the 5' RACE reads in MiXCR, one entry per CDR3 protein. The sample lists under 250,000 distinct CDR3 sequences, under 3.5% occurring once. This sample comprised CD4+ T cells sorted from PBMCs, obtained 10 days after the yellow fever booster vaccination. J is TRBJ2-1 and V is TRBV7-6; no definite D call. The origin of this receptor is a man aged 18 to 29 who received the YFV17D yellow fever vaccine. The CDR3 nucleotides read TGTGCCAGCAGCCACGGCGCCTATAATGAGCTGTTCTTC. This sequence encodes CASSHGAYNELFF.